This record looks at one TCR beta chain sequence and its context. The sample is drawn from a study of cytomegalovirus exposure and HLA in healthy donors. V was cut by 3 bases and J by 4 bases, with 12 bases left in between. The length of the CDR3 is 14 residues. CDR1 is LGHNA, CDR2 YSLEER, per germline. Primers included in the PCR were 60 Vbeta and 13 Jbeta primers. This table comes from immunoSEQ multiplex PCR, and its TCRdb copy is limited to in-frame clones, with some not included. The table includes 100,000 to 150,000 clones, approximately 81% detected once. Sequences were obtained from PBMCs. The clonotype originates from a man aged 18 to 30 in good health and CMV-seronegative. The chain uses TRBV4-3 and TRBJ1-2; a weak D match, TRBD1 (5 bases). The CDR3 reads CASSHTDSFYGYTF. The DNA of the CDR3 is TGCGCCAGCAGCCATACAGACAGTTTCTATGGCTACACCTTC.